Shown below are 10 T cell receptor beta chains from a single sample sequenced in a study of shared clonotypes between healthy human individuals. TCRdb's table, derived via immunoSEQ multiplex PCR, lists solely in-frame clones and lacks some. Here the sample spans hundreds of thousands of clones, 55% to 85% being singletons. Sequenced material: memory CD4+ T cells sorted from blood. The subset was: CD45RA-negative fraction. All receptors come from a woman aged 25 to 39 in good health.

There are a few counts of this clone. The CDR3 loop is CASSVKYTGELFF. In DNA form, the CDR3 reads TGTGCCAGCAGCGTTAAATACACCGGGGAGCTGTTTTTT. The chain has TRBV9 and TRBJ2-2; no definite D call. Looked up from germline, CDR1 is SGDLS and CDR2 is YYNGEE. V was shortened by 2 bases and J by 3 bases, with 5 bases between the two germline ends. The length of the CDR3 is 13 residues.

V usage is TRBV19 and J usage is TRBJ2-7; the D is unclear. Germline V lookup: CDR1 LNHDA, CDR2 SQIVND (reference sequence). Between the trimmed V and J ends, which lost 1 base and 3 bases, there was a span of 10 bases. The CDR3 extends over 14 amino acids. CDR3 sequence reads: CASSIALRFYEQYF. In DNA form, the CDR3 reads TGTGCCAGTAGTATAGCTCTCCGATTCTACGAGCAGTACTTC.

This rearrangement joins TRBV6-6 to TRBJ1-5; a possible D gene is TRBD1 (6 bases). Germline assignment: CDR1 MNHNY and CDR2 SVGAGI (reference sequence). Trimming left V 6 bases short and J 0 bases short, with 12 bases between. There are 15 residues in the CDR3. The CDR3 region has the DNA TGTGCCAGCAGGCAGGGACAACATAGCAATCAGCCCCAGCATTTT. It encodes CASRQGQHSNQPQHF.

The chain has TRBV7-9 and TRBJ1-1, with D possibly TRBD1 on 6 matching bases. The length of the CDR3 is 15 residues. Trimming cost V 10 bases and J 3 bases, with 21 bases left between them. CDR1 and CDR2 (germline): SEHNR, FQNEAQ (reference sequence). Here the CDR3 DNA reads TGTGCCATACAGGGAATGGGGTCGGTGGACACTGAAGCTTTCTTT. This encodes CAIQGMGSVDTEAFF.

This chain connects TRBV5-1 to TRBJ2-3; D gene ambiguous. The CDR3 is made up of 14 amino acids. Germline loops: CDR1 SGHRS, CDR2 YFSETQ. Trimming pared 0 bases from V and 5 bases from J, leaving 10 bases between. The CDR3 sequence: CASSLASLEDTQYF. CDR3 in DNA: TGCGCCAGCAGCTTGGCCTCCCTCGAAGATACGCAGTATTTT.

V is TRBV7-2 and J is TRBJ1-4, with D tentatively TRBD1 (6 bases). Germline loops: CDR1 SGHTA, CDR2 FQGNSA. Trimming took 1 base from V and 9 from J, leaving 9 bases between them. The CDR3 is made up of 13 amino acids. This CDR3 is CASSLGTAQKLFF. The CDR3, as DNA: TGTGCCAGCAGCTTAGGGACAGCCCAAAAACTGTTTTTT.

This chain links TRBV7-9 with TRBJ1-1; TRBD1 matches at 7 bases. The germline gives CDR1 SEHNR, CDR2 FQNEAQ (reference sequence). The CDR3 extends over 14 amino acids. With 6 bases clipped from V and 3 bases from J, the junction kept 7 bases outside the gene matches. CDR3 DNA: TGTGCCAGCAGAAGGGGACAGCAGGACACTGAAGCTTTCTTT. Protein product: CASRRGQQDTEAFF.

The V and J genes are TRBV7-6 and TRBJ2-1; D is unresolved. The CDR3 has 15 residues. With 0 bases removed from V and 6 bases from J, the gap between germline ends came to 12 bases. Germline V gene data show CDR1 as SGHVS and CDR2 as FNYEAQ. Written as DNA, the CDR3 is TGTGCCAGCAGCTTAGCTTCGGGCCCTCTCAATGAGCAGTTCTTC. This translates into CASSLASGPLNEQFF.

The V call is TRBV6-1, the J call TRBJ1-5; the D gene is possibly TRBD1 (6 bases). Trimming stripped 7 bases from V and 5 bases from J, with 9 bases between. Germline V lookup: CDR1 MNHNS, CDR2 SASEGT. The CDR3 totals 12 residues. The CDR3 DNA follows: TGTGCCAGCAACAGGGCCGATCAGCCCCAGCATTTT. This codes for CASNRADQPQHF.

This clone was counted once. The rearrangement links TRBV6-5 to TRBJ2-2; no firm D call. This CDR3 is 13 amino acids long. The V end was cut by 5 bases, the J end by 9 bases, with 13 bases between. Germline V gene lookup returns CDR1 MNHEY and CDR2 SVGAGI. The CDR3 here is CASSRTLPRELFF. The CDR3 nucleotides are TGTGCCAGCAGTAGGACCTTGCCCCGGGAGCTGTTTTTT.